A selection of T cell receptor beta chains follows, all from one sample in a study of blood T cell repertoires in COVID-19. This table comes from immunoSEQ multiplex PCR, and its TCRdb copy is limited to in-frame clones, with some not included. Here the sample spans approximately 360,000 clones, around 87% being singletons. Input material: PBMCs or T cells enriched from blood (not recorded which). The receptors were gathered from a man aged 40-49 years in a cohort exposed to, infected with or recovered from COVID-19 (not recorded which). The CDR3 runs from the conserved cysteine through the conserved F or W. Fields, in order: J gene, D gene, clone size, V gene, CDR3 DNA, CDR3 protein. D genes are given only for firm matches. For some rows the clone size is stated as once, few or many, or as a class when expanded; others skip it.

J gene: TRBJ2-1; D gene: -; clone size: -; V gene: TRBV14; CDR3 DNA: TGTGCCAGCAGCCAGGGCGCGGGGGCGGGCAGGTACAATGAGCAGTTCTTC; CDR3 protein: CASSQGAGAGRYNEQFF
J gene: TRBJ1-3; D gene: -; clone size: -; V gene: TRBV5-1; CDR3 DNA: TGCGCCAGCAGCCAGGCAGAAAGAAACACCATATATTTT; CDR3 protein: CASSQAERNTIYF
J gene: TRBJ1-2; D gene: -; clone size: -; V gene: TRBV5-1; CDR3 DNA: TGCGCCAGCAGCTCCGGGGCTAACTATGGCTACACCTTC; CDR3 protein: CASSSGANYGYTF
J gene: TRBJ2-1; D gene: TRBD2; clone size: -; V gene: TRBV18; CDR3 DNA: TGTGCCAGCTCACCTACAGCGGGAGATTATGAGCAGTTCTTC; CDR3 protein: CASSPTAGDYEQFF
J gene: TRBJ1-4; D gene: -; clone size: -; V gene: TRBV5-1; CDR3 DNA: TGCGCCAGCAGCTTGGTTGGCATCACTAATGAAAAACTGTTTTTT; CDR3 protein: CASSLVGITNEKLFF
J gene: TRBJ1-2; D gene: TRBD1; clone size: few; V gene: TRBV6-5; CDR3 DNA: TGTGCCAGGGTTCCGGGACAGGGGTGGGGCTACACCTTC; CDR3 protein: CARVPGQGWGYTF
J gene: TRBJ1-1; D gene: TRBD1; clone size: -; V gene: TRBV27; CDR3 DNA: TGTGCCAGCAGTGCGGGGGGACAGGGCATAGGCGGCGACACTGAAGCTTTCTTT; CDR3 protein: CASSAGGQGIGGDTEAFF
J gene: TRBJ1-2; D gene: -; clone size: -; V gene: TRBV9; CDR3 DNA: TGTGCCAGCAGCGGGCCGTCAGCTAACTATGGCTACACCTTC; CDR3 protein: CASSGPSANYGYTF
J gene: TRBJ2-1; D gene: TRBD2; clone size: -; V gene: TRBV5-1; CDR3 DNA: TGCGCCAGCAGCTCGGAGGGACTAGCGAACTTTGAGCAGTTCTTC; CDR3 protein: CASSSEGLANFEQFF
J gene: TRBJ2-7; D gene: -; clone size: -; V gene: TRBV5-1; CDR3 DNA: TGCGCCAGCAGCTTGAATTGGGGGCACGAGCAGTACTTC; CDR3 protein: CASSLNWGHEQYF
J gene: TRBJ2-7; D gene: -; clone size: -; V gene: TRBV7-9; CDR3 DNA: TGTGCCAGCAGCTTAAATGGGCTAGAGCAGTACTTC; CDR3 protein: CASSLNGLEQYF
J gene: TRBJ1-3; D gene: -; clone size: -; V gene: TRBV10-3; CDR3 DNA: TGTGCCATCAGTGAGTCGCCCCCGGGCTCTGGAAACACCATATATTTT; CDR3 protein: CAISESPPGSGNTIYF
J gene: TRBJ1-2; D gene: TRBD1; clone size: -; V gene: TRBV27; CDR3 DNA: TGTGCCAGCACCGGACAGGGGGGCTATGGCTACACCTTC; CDR3 protein: CASTGQGGYGYTF
J gene: TRBJ1-1; D gene: -; clone size: -; V gene: TRBV27; CDR3 DNA: TGTGCCAGCAGTCCATACAGGGAGTACACTGAAGCTTTCTTT; CDR3 protein: CASSPYREYTEAFF